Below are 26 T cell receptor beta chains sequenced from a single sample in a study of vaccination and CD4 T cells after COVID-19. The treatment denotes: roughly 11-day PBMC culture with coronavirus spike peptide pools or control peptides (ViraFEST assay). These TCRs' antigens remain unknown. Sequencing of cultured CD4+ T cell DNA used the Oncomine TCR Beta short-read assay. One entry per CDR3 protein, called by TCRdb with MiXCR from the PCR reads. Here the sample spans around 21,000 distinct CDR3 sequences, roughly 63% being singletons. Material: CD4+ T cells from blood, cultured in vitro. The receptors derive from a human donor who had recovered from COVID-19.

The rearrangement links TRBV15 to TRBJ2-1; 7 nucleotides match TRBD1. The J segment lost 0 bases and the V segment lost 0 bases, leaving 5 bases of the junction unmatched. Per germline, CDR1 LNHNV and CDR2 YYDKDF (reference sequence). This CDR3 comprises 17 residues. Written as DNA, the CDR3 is TGTGCCACCAGCAGAGACCCGACAGGGAGCTCCTACAATGAGCAGTTCTTC. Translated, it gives CATSRDPTGSSYNEQFF.

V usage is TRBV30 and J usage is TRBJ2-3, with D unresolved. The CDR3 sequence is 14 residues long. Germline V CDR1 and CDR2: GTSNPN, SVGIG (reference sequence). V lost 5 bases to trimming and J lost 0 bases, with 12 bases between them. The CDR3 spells CAWGDTSSTDTQYF. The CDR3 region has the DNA TGTGCCTGGGGAGACACTTCTAGCACAGATACGCAGTATTTT.

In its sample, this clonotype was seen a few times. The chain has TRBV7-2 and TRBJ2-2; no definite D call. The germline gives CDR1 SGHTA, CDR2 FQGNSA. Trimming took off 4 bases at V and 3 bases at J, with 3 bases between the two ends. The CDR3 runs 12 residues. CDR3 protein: CASSSYTGELFF. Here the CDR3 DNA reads TGTGCCAGCAGCTCTTACACCGGGGAGCTGTTTTTT.

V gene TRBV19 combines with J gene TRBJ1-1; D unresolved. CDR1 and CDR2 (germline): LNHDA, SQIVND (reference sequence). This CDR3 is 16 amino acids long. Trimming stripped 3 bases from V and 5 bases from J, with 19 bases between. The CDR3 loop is CASSISGTRGRTEAFF. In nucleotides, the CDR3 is TGTGCCAGTAGTATCTCAGGCACGAGAGGGAGGACTGAAGCTTTCTTT.

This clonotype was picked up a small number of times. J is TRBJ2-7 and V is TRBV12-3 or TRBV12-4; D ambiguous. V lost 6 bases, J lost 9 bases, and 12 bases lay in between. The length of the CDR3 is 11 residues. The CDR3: CASSTRRGQYF. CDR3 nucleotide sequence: TGTGCCAGCAGCACCCGTCGCGGGCAGTACTTC.

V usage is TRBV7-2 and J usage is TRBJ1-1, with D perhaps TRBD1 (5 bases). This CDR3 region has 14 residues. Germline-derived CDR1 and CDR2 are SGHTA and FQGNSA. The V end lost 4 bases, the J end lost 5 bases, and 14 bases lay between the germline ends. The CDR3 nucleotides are TGTGCCAGCAGCTCAGGGACGGCGGGGACTGAAGCTTTCTTT. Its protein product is CASSSGTAGTEAFF. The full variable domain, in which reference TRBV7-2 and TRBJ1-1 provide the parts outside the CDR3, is GAGVSQSPSNKVTEKGKDVELRCDPISGHTALYWYRQSLGQGLEFLIYFQGNSAPDKSGLPSDRFSAERTGGSVSTLTIQRTQQEDSAVYLCASSSGTAGTEAFFGQGTRLTVV.

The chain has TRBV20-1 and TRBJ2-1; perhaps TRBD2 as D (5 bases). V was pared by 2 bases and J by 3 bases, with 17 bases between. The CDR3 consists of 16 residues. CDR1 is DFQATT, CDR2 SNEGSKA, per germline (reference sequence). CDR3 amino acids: CSARYGYWGDYNEQFF. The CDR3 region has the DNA TGCAGTGCTAGATATGGATATTGGGGAGACTACAATGAGCAGTTCTTC.

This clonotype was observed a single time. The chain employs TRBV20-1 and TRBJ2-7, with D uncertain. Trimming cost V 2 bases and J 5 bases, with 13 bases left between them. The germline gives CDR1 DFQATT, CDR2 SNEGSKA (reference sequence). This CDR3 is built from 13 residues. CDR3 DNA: TGCAGTGCTAGAAGGGCCGCCGTGAACGAGCAGTACTTC. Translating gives CSARRAAVNEQYF.

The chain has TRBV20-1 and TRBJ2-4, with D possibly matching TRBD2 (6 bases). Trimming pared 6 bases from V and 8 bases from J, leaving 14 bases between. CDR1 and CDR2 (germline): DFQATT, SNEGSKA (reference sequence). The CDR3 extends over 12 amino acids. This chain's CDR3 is CSAPTRGYIQYF. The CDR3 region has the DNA TGCAGTGCACCGACTAGAGGATACATTCAGTACTTC.

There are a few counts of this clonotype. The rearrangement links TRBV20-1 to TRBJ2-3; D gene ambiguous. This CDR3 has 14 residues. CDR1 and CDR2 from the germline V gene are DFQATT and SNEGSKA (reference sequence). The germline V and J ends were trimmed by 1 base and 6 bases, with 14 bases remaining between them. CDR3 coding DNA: TGCAGTGCTAGAGTGAGCCCCGTGTCCGATACGCAGTATTTT. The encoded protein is CSARVSPVSDTQYF.

The CDR3 region has the DNA TGTGCCAGCAGCTTATCCGGGGAGAGGGGCTACACCTTC. Translated: CASSLSGERGYTF. V gene TRBV11-3 combines with J gene TRBJ1-2; D not resolved. Germline V gives CDR1 SGHNT, CDR2 YENEEA. CDR3 size: 13 residues. Trimming shortened V by 2 bases and J by 8 bases, and 12 bases separated the two germline ends. The variable domain in full, with the rest retrieved from reference TRBV11-3 and TRBJ1-2, is EAGVVQSPRYKIIEKKQPVAFWCNPISGHNTLYWYLQNLGQGPELLIRYENEEAVDDSQLPKDRFSAERLKGVDSTLKIQPAELGDSAVYLCASSLSGERGYTFGSGTRLTVV.

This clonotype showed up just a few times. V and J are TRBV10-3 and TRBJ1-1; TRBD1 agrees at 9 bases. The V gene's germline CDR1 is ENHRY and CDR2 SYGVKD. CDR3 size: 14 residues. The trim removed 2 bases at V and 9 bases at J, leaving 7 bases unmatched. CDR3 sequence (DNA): TGTGCCATCAGTGAGGGGACAGGGCTAGTTAAAGCTTTCTTT. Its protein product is CAISEGTGLVKAFF.

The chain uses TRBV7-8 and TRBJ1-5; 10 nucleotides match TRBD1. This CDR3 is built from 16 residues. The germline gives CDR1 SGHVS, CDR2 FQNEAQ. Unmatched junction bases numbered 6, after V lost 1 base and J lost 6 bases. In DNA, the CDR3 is TGTGCCAGCAGCTTAGACGCGACAGGGGGCGTTCAGCCCCAGCATTTT. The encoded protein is CASSLDATGGVQPQHF. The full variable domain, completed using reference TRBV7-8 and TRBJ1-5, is GAGVSQSPRYKVAKRGQDVALRCDPISGHVSLFWYQQALGQGPEFLTYFQNEAQLDKSGLPSDRFFAERPEGSVSTLKIQRTQQEDSAVYLCASSLDATGGVQPQHFGDGTRLSIL.

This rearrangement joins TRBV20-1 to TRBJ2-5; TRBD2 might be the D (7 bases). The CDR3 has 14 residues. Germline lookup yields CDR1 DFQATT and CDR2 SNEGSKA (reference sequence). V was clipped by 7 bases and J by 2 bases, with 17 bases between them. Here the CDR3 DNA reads TGCAGTGGAGGGAGGGGGGGAAGACAAGAGACCCAGTACTTC. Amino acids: CSGGRGGRQETQYF.

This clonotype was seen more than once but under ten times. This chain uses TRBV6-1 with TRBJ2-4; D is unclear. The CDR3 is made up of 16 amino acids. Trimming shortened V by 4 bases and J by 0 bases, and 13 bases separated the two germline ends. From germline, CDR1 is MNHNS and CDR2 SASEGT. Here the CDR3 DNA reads TGTGCCAGCAGTGCAGGTTCCCCCCTAGCCAAAAACATTCAGTACTTC. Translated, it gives CASSAGSPLAKNIQYF.

The DNA for the CDR3 is TGCGCCAGCAGCTCCCGGGACAGCAAATATGAATACTCTGGAAACACCATATATTTT. It codes for CASSSRDSKYEYSGNTIYF. V and J are TRBV4-1 and TRBJ1-3; 7 nucleotides agree with TRBD1. The V and J ends lost 5 bases and 0 bases, in that order; junction bases with no gene match: 16. This CDR3 has 19 amino acids. The germline CDR1 and CDR2 sequences are MGHRA and YSYEKL.

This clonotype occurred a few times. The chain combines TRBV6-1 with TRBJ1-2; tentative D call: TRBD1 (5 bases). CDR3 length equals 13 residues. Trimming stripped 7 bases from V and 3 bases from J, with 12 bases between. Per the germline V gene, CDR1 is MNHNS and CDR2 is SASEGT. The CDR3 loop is CASTGDGDYGYTF. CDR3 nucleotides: TGTGCCAGCACCGGGGACGGGGACTATGGCTACACCTTC.

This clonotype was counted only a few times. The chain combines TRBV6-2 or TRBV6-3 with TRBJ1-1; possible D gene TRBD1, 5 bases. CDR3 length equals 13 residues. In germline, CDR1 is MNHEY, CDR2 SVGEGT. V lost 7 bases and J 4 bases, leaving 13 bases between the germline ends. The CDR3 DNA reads TGTGCCAGCACCCAGGGTCAGGGCACTGAAGCTTTCTTT. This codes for CASTQGQGTEAFF.

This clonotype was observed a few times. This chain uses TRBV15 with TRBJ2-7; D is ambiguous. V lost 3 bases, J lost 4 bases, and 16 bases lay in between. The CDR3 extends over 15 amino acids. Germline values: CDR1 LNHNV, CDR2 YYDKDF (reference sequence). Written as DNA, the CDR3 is TGTGCCACCAGCAGCTCCCCCACAGCTCAATACGAGCAGTACTTC. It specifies CATSSSPTAQYEQYF.

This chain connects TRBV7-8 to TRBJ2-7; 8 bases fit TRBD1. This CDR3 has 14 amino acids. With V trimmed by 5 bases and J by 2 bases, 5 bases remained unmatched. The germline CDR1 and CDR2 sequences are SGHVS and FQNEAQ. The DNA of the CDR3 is TGTGCCAGCAGCGAAGGACAGGGAACCTACGAGCAGTACTTC. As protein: CASSEGQGTYEQYF.

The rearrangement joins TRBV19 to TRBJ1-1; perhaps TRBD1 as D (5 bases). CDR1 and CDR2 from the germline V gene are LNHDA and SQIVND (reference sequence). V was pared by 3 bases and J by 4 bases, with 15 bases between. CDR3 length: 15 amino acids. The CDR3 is CASSIVRGWGTEAFF. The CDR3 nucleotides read TGTGCCAGTAGTATCGTTCGGGGGTGGGGCACTGAAGCTTTCTTT.

The CDR3 nucleotides read TGTGCCAGTAGTATAGGACCAGGCGGGCCCTATGGCTACACCTTC. Translation: CASSIGPGGPYGYTF. The gene calls are TRBV19 and TRBJ1-2, with D uncertain. Germline V gene lookup returns CDR1 LNHDA and CDR2 SQIVND (reference sequence). This CDR3 contains 15 residues. The ends were cut back, 1 base at V and 4 bases at J, with 13 bases in the middle.

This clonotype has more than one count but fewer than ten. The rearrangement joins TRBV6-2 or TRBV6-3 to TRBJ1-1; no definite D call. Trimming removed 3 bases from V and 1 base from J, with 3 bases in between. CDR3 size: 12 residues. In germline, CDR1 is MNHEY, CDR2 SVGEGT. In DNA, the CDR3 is TGTGCCAGCAGTTATTGGAACACTGAAGCTTTCTTT. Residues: CASSYWNTEAFF.

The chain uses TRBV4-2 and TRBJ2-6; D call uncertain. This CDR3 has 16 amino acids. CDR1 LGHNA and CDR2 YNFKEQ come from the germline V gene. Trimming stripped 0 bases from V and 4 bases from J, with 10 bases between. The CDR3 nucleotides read TGTGCCAGCAGCCAAGAGGGAAGGGAAGGGGCCAACGTCCTGACTTTC. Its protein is CASSQEGREGANVLTF.

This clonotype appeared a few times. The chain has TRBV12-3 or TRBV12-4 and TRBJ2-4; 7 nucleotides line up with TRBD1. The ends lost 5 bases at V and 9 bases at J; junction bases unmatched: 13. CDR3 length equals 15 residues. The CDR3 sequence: CASSPTTGQAPIQYF. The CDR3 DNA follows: TGTGCCAGCAGTCCTACTACCGGACAGGCTCCCATTCAGTACTTC.

The CDR3 coding sequence is TGTGCCAGCAGTTCCTCAACTAGCGGGAGGACCTACGAGCAGTACTTC. This gives the protein CASSSSTSGRTYEQYF. This chain links TRBV6-5 with TRBJ2-7; 12 bases agree with TRBD2. J lost 2 bases, V lost 4 bases, and 6 bases had no gene match. The germline gives CDR1 MNHEY, CDR2 SVGAGI. The CDR3 is 16 residues long.